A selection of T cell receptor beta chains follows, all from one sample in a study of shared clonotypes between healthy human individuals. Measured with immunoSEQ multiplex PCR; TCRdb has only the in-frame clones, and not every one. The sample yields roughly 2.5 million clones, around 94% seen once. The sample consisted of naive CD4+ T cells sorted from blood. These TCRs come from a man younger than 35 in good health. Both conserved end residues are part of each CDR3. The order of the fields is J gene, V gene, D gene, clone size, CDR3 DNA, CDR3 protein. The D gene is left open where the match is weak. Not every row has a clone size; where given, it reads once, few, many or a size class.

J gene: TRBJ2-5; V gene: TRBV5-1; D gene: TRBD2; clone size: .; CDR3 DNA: TGCGCCAGCAGCTTGACCCAGCGGGAGCGAGAGACCCAGTACTTC; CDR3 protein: CASSLTQRERETQYF
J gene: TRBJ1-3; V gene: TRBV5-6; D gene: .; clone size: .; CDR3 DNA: TGTGCCAGCAGCGTAGGGGGGCCCTCTGGAAACACCATATATTTT; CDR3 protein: CASSVGGPSGNTIYF
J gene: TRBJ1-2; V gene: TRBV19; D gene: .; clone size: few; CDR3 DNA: TGTGCCAGTGCAGGGCCTAACTATGGCTACACCTTC; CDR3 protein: CASAGPNYGYTF
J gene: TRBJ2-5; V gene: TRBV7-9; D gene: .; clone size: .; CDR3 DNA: TGTGCCAGCAGCTTTACGGAGACCCAGTACTTC; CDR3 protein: CASSFTETQYF
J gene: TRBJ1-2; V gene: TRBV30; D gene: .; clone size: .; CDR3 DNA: TGTGCCTGGATCGGACTGTCTAACTATGGCTACACCTTC; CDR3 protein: CAWIGLSNYGYTF
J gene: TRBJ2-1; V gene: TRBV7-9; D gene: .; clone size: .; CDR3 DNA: TGTGCCAGCAGCTCACCCCAGAGGAAATCCTACAATGAGCAGTTCTTC; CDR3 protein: CASSSPQRKSYNEQFF
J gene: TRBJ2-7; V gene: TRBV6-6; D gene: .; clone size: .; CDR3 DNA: TGTGCCAGCAGTTACCGACTCCGGGACTACGAGCAGTACTTC; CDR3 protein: CASSYRLRDYEQYF
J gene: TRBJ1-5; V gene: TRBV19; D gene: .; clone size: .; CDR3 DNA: TGTGCCAGTAGTATAGGTAACTATAGGACGGATCAGCCCCAGCATTTT; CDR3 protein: CASSIGNYRTDQPQHF
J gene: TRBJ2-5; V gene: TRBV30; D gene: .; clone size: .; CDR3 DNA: TGTGCCTGGAGCTGGGGGGGGGACAAAGAGACCCAGTACTTC; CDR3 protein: CAWSWGGDKETQYF
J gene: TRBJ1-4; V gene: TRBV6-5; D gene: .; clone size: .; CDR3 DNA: TGTGCCAGCCCCCGGGGGGCAGCACCAATGAAAGAACTGTTTTTT; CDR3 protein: CASPRGAAPMKELFF
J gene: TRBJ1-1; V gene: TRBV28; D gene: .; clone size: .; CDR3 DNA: TGTGCCAGCAGCTCCCCCGGGGAGCCTAGTCCTGAAGCTTTCTTT; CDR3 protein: CASSSPGEPSPEAFF
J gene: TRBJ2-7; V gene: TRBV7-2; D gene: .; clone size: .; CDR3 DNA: TGTGCCAGCAGCTTAGAGAGGCGGGGAGGCCGGTCCTACGAGCAGTACTTC; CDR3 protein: CASSLERRGGRSYEQYF
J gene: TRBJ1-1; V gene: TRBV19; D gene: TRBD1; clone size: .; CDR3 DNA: TGTGCCAGTAGTACCTTAGGGACAGGGGGAAAAGCTTTCTTT; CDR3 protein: CASSTLGTGGKAFF
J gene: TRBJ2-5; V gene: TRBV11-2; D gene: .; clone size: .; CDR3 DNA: TGTGCCAGCAGCCAATTCCGGGGTGGGGAGACCCAGTACTTC; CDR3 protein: CASSQFRGGETQYF
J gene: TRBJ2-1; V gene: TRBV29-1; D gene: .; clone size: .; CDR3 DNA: TGCGCGGGTTCAGGCTACAATGAGCAGTTCTTC; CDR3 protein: CAGSGYNEQFF
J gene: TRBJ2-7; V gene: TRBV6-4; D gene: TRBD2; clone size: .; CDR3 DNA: TGTGCCAGCAGGTCCAGGGTGCGGCGGGGGAACTTC; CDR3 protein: CASRSRVRRGNF
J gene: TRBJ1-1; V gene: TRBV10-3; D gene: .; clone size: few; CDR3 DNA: TGTGCCATCAGTGGTGGCACTGAAGCTTTCTTT; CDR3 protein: CAISGGTEAFF
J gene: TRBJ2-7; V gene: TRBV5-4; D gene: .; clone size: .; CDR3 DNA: TGTGCCAGCAGCTCCCCCGGCAGGGTCGGCGAGCAGTACTTC; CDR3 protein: CASSSPGRVGEQYF
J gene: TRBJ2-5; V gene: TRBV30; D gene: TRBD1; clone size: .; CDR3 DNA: TGTGCCTACCGACAGGGGGAGACCCAGTACTTC; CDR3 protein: CAYRQGETQYF
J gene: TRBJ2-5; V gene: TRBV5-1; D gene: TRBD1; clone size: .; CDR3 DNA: TGCGCCAGCAGCAGGGGGACAGAAGAGACCCAGTACTTC; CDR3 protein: CASSRGTEETQYF
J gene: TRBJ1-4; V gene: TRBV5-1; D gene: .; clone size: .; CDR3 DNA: TGCGCCAGCAGCCCTGGACAGAATGAAAAACTGTTTTTT; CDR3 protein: CASSPGQNEKLFF
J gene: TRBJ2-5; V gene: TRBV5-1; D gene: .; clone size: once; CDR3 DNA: TGCGCCAGCAGCTTGGCAGGGTTGCAAGAGACCCAGTACTTC; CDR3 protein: CASSLAGLQETQYF
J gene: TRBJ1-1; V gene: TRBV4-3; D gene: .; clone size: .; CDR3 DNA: TGCGCCAGCAGCCAAGATTTGGGTTCTCACACTGAAGCTTTCTTT; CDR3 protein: CASSQDLGSHTEAFF
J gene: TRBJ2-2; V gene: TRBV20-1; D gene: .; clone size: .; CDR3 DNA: TGCAGTGCCTCCCGCATCGGGGAGCTGTTTTTT; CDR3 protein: CSASRIGELFF
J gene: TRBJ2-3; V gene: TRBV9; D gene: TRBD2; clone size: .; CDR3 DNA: TGTGCCAGCGGTACGGGGGGGCCCGGTCATACGCAGTATTTT; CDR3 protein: CASGTGGPGHTQYF
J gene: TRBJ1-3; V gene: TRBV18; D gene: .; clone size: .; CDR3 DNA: TGTGCCAGCTCACCACCGGGGGACGGAAGAAACACCATATATTTT; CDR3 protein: CASSPPGDGRNTIYF
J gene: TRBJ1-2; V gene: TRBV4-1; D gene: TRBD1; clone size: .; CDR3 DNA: TGCGCCAGCAGCCCGGTCGGACAGGGGAACTATGGCTACACCTTC; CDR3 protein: CASSPVGQGNYGYTF
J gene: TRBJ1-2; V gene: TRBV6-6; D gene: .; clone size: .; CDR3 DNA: TGTGCCAGCAGTTACGCCAGCGGGTCGGGGTCATATGGCTACACCTTC; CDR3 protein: CASSYASGSGSYGYTF
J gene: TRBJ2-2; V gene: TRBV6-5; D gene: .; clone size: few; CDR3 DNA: TGTGCCAGCAGAAGGGCAAAGAACGGGGAGCTGTTTTTT; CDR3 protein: CASRRAKNGELFF
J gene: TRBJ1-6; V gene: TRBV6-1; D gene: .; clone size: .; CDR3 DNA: TGTGCCAGCAGTGAAAAGGAGAGTAGAGCCAGTACAGATTCACCCCTCCACTTT; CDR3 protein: CASSEKESRASTDSPLHF
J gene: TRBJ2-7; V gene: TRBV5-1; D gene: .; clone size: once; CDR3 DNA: TGCGCCAGCAGTCTGGAGGGATTCTACGAGCAGTACTTC; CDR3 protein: CASSLEGFYEQYF
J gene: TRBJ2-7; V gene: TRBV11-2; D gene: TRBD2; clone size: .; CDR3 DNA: TGTGCCAGCAGCCCTAGAGCGGGGGTCCACGAGCAGTACTTC; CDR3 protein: CASSPRAGVHEQYF
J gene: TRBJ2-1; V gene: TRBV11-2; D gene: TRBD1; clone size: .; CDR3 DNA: TGTGCCAGCAGCCAACAGGGGGCAGGCTCCTACAATGAGCAGTTCTTC; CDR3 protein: CASSQQGAGSYNEQFF
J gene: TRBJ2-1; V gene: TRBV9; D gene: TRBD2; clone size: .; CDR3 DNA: TGTGCCAGCAGCGTCACTAGCGGAAATTACAATGAGCAGTTCTTC; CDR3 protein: CASSVTSGNYNEQFF
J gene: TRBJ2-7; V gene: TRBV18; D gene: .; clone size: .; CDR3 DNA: TGTGCCAGCTCCCTACCGGGGGACACCAACTACGAGCAGTACTTC; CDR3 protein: CASSLPGDTNYEQYF
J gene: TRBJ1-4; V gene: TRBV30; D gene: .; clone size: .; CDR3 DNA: TGTGCCTGGAGTACCGGCTTAAAGGAAAAACTGTTTTTT; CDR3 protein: CAWSTGLKEKLFF
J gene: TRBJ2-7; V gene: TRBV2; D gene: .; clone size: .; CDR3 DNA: TGTGCCAGCAGTGAGACGCCTTACGAGCAGTACTTC; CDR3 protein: CASSETPYEQYF
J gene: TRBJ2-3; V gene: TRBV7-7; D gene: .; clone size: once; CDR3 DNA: TGTGCTAGCAGCTTAGGAGTACGGGGGAGCACAGATACGCAGTATTTT; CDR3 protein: CASSLGVRGSTDTQYF
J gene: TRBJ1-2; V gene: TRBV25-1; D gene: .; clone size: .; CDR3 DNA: TGTGCCAGCAGTGGGGGGTCACAGGCCCCCTATGGCTACACCTTC; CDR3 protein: CASSGGSQAPYGYTF
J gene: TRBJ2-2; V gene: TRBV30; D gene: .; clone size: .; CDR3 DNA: TGTGCCTGGCCAGCCCCCGCGGGGGAGCTGTTTTTT; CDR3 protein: CAWPAPAGELFF
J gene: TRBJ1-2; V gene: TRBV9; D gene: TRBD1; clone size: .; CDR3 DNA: TGTGCCAGCAGCGTCGGGACAGGGGCTAACTATGGCTACACCTTC; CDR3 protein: CASSVGTGANYGYTF
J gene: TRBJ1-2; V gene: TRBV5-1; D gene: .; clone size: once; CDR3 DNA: TGCGCCAGCAGCTTGGGGTGGGGTGAAGGCTACACCTTC; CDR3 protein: CASSLGWGEGYTF
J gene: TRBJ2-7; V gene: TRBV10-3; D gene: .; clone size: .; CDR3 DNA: TGTGCCAGTCGACAGGTGACCTCGAGCTCCTACGAGCAGTACTTC; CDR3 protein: CASRQVTSSSYEQYF
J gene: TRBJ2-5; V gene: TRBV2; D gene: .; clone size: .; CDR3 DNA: TGTGCCAGCAGTTTGGAGACCCAGTACTTC; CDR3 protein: CASSLETQYF
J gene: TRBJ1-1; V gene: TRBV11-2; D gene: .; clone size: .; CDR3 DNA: TGTGCCAGCAGCTTAGACCCCCTTCGGGCCCCGAGGGACACTGAAGCTTTCTTT; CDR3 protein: CASSLDPLRAPRDTEAFF
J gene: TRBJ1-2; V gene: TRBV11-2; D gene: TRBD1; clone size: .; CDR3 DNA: TGTGCCAGCAGCTTAGATAGGGGACAGGACAACTATGGCTACACCTTC; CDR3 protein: CASSLDRGQDNYGYTF
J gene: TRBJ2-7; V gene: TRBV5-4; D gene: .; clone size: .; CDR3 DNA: TGTGCCAGCAGCATCTCCCTAGCGACCGACTACGAGCAGTACTTC; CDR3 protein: CASSISLATDYEQYF
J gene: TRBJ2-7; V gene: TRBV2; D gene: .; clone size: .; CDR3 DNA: TGTGCCAGCAGGGGCGAGACACCGGGGCACGAGCAGTACTTC; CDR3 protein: CASRGETPGHEQYF
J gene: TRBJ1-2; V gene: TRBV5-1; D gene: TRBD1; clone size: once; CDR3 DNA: TGCGCCAGCAGCACCGACAGGGAGGGCTATGGCTACACCTTC; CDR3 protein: CASSTDREGYGYTF
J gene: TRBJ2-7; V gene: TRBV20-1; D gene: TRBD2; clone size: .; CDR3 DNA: TGCAGTGCTAGAGACTCCAGCGGGGGGACCTTC; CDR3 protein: CSARDSSGGTF
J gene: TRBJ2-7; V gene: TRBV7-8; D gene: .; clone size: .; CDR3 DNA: TGTGCCAGCAGCCCAGAGGCAGGGCCCTACGAGCAGTACTTC; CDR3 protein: CASSPEAGPYEQYF
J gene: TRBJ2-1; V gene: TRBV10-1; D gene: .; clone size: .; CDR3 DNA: TGCGCCACACCGCGTGGAGGGGCCTACAATGAGCAGTTCTTC; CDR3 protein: CATPRGGAYNEQFF
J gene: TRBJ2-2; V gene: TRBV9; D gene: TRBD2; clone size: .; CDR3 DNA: TGTGCCAGCAGCGTAGGGGTGGAGGGAGGGAGCACCGGGGAGCTGTTTTTT; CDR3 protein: CASSVGVEGGSTGELFF
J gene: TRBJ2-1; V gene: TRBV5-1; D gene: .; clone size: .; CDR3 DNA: TGCGCCAGCAGCTCCCGGAGGCCAGGGGATGAGCAGTTCTTC; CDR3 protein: CASSSRRPGDEQFF
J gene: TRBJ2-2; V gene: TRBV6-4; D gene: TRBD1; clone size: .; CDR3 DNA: TGTGCCAGCAGTCAACAGGGGGCGAACACCGGGGAGCTGTTTTTT; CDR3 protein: CASSQQGANTGELFF
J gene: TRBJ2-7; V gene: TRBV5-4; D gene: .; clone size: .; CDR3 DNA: TGTGCCAGCAGTTCAACTTCCTACGAGCAGTACTTC; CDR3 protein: CASSSTSYEQYF
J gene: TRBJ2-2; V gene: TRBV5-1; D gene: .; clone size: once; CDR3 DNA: TGCGCCAGCAGCTTGGCCAAAAACACCGGGGAGCTGTTTTTT; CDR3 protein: CASSLAKNTGELFF